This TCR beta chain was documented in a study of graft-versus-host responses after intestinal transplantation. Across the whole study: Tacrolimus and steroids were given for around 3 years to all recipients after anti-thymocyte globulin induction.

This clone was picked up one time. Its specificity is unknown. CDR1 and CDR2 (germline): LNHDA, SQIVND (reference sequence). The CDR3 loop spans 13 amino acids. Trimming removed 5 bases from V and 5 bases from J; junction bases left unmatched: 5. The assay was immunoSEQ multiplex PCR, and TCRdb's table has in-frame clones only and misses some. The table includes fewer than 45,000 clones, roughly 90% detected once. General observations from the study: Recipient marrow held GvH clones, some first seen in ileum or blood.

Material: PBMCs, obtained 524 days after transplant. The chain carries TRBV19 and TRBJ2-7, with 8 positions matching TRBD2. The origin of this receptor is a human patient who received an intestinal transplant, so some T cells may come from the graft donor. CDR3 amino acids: CASSYLAGNEQYF. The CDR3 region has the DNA TGTGCCAGTAGTTACTTAGCGGGAAACGAGCAGTACTTC. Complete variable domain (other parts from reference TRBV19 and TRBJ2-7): DGGITQSPKYLFRKEGQNVTLSCEQNLNHDAMYWYRQDPGQGLRLIYYSQIVNDFQKGDIAEGYSVSREKKESFPLTVTSAQKNPTAFYLCASSYLAGNEQYFGPGTRLTVT.